This TCR beta chain was sequenced in a study of human T cells and chemical hapten exposure. Study information: 2% DPC was applied to about 2 cm by about 2 cm of upper inner arm skin for sensitization. Study outcomes and limitations: Following DPC sensitization, TCRs present above 1 in 1000 frequency showed no change.

Germline assignment: CDR1 SNHLY and CDR2 FYNNEI. Trimming shortened V by 8 bases and J by 7 bases, and 15 bases separated the two germline ends. This CDR3 comprises 13 residues. TCRdb reanalysed the RACE reads using MiXCR and keeps one entry per CDR3 protein. The sample has some 170,000 distinct CDR3 sequences; around a quarter are singletons. A word on this clonotype: The antigen is undetermined.

Time point indicated: patch test 3, about 24 weeks after DPC sensitization. As to treatment: therapeutic diphenylcyclopropenone sensitization with weekly scalp DPC. The V gene is TRBV2, the J gene TRBJ2-1; weak D call: TRBD1 (6 bases). The sequenced sample was whole blood, obtained in connection with sensitization to the hapten diphenylcyclopropenone (DPC). The sequence derives from a woman aged 18-30 years with alopecia areata. Some clones in this sample may be carry-over from other donors' samples. The DNA of the CDR3 is TGTGCCAGCGTGAGGGAGAGGGGGAATGAGCAGTTCTTC. Residues: CASVRERGNEQFF.